The 2 T cell receptor beta chains below come from one sample, sequenced in a study of OX40 agonist ivuxolimab in advanced cancers. Here immunoSEQ multiplex PCR was the method, and the copy in TCRdb shows in-frame clones only, minus some. The sample lists roughly 23,000 clones; approximately 83% were seen once. Sequencing was performed on CD4+ or CD8+ T cells sorted from blood, taken in a trial of the OX40 agonist ivuxolimab. These receptors came from an adult with an advanced solid tumor such as melanoma, head and neck, liver or kidney cancer.

The CDR3 DNA follows: TGTGCCAGTAAGGGCCCATCGAGCTCCTACAATGAGCAGTTCTTC. It encodes CASKGPSSSYNEQFF. The gene calls are TRBV19 and TRBJ2-1; D not certain. Germline V gene lookup returns CDR1 LNHDA and CDR2 SQIVND (reference sequence). The CDR3 loop spans 15 amino acids. V lost 7 bases, J lost 0 bases, and 13 bases lay in between.

The count of this clone is one. This chain joins TRBV28 and TRBJ2-5; D perhaps matches TRBD2 (7 bases). Trimming cost V 6 bases and J 5 bases, with 13 bases left between them. Germline V gives CDR1 MDHEN, CDR2 SYDVKM. The CDR3 is made up of 13 amino acids. The CDR3, as DNA: TGTGCCAGCAGGGGGGGGCTCCGCGAGACCCAGTACTTC. It specifies CASRGGLRETQYF.